The 11 T cell receptor beta chains in this list originate from one sample, sequenced in a study of tumor and adjacent non-tumor tissue in lung cancer. Three rounds of nested PCR, following a modified ARM-PCR protocol, produced the TCRbeta library. MiXCR, run by TCRdb on the multiplex PCR reads, gives a single entry per CDR3 protein. The sample shows about 66,000 distinct CDR3 sequences, approximately 73% of them seen only once. RNA was extracted from bulk tissue without any cell sorting. Input material: lung tumor tissue. The source is a man aged 60-69 years with non-small cell lung cancer.

This chain connects TRBV10-3 to TRBJ2-1, with D hard to call. Germline assignment: CDR1 ENHRY and CDR2 SYGVKD. CDR3 length: 12 residues. CDR3 amino acids: CDTHDTYNEQFF. The DNA of the CDR3 is TGTGACACCCACGACACTTATAATGAGCAGTTCTTC.

The chain joins TRBV18 to TRBJ2-4; TRBD2 might be the D (5 bases). V lost 3 bases to trimming and J lost 9 bases, with 15 bases between them. CDR1 is KGHSH and CDR2 is LQKENI in the germline V gene. This CDR3 spans 14 amino acids. In DNA, the CDR3 is TGTGCCAGCTCACCGGGCGGTGGTCGGGGCATTCAGTACTTC. Translation: CASSPGGGRGIQYF.

A word on this clonotype: Given the absence of the conserved phenylalanine or tryptophan at the CDR3 end, a read error is likely. Because the CDR3's place on the DNA is in doubt, the DNA is left out and the CDR3 is given as listed by TCRdb. V and J are TRBV12-3 or TRBV12-4 and TRBJ2-2; the table assigns TRBD2, which was not confirmed against the DNA. The CDR3 is 14 amino acids long, termini counted. The CDR3: CANSSGLAVGELFY.

This clonotype was seen a handful of times. A read error may explain this, as a much larger clone is one base away. The rearrangement links TRBV6-2 or TRBV6-3 to TRBJ1-4; D remains unclear. The CDR3 is 10 amino acids. From germline, CDR1 is MNHEY and CDR2 SVGEGT. Trimming removed 8 bases at V and 8 bases at J, with 6 bases between. The CDR3 spells CASRDEKLFF. The CDR3 region has the DNA TGTGCCAGCCGCGACGAAAAACTGTTTTTT.

In the case of this clonotype: Germline is not matched at one junction end, which may reflect a read error. This chain links TRBV24-1 with TRBJ2-5, with 7 bases matching TRBD2. The CDR3 runs 13 residues. The germline V gene encodes CDR1 KGHDR and CDR2 SFDVKD. The CDR3 DNA reads TGTGCCACCAGCCCTAGCGGTCAAGAGATCCAGTATTTC. The encoded protein is CATSPSGQEIQYF.

On this clonotype: One junction end disagrees with the germline gene, perhaps due to a read error. This chain links TRBV20-1 with TRBJ1-5, with D possibly matching TRBD1 (6 bases). Germline CDR1 is DFQATT and CDR2 is SNEGSKA (reference sequence). This CDR3 region has 17 residues. Here the CDR3 reads CNASRQTGTYSNQPQHF. The CDR3 nucleotides are TGCAATGCTAGCCGCCAGACAGGCACCTATAGCAATCAGCCCCAGCATTTT.

This clonotype was seen just once. One junction end does not reproduce the germline sequence, and a read error may be involved. The chain is built from TRBV12-3 or TRBV12-4 and TRBJ2-1; 7 bases are shared with TRBD2. The CDR3 contains 15 residues. CDR3 nucleotide sequence: TGTGCCGGCAGTCTCCCTCAGCGGGACCACAATGAGCAATTCTTC. It codes for CAGSLPQRDHNEQFF.

Worth noting for this clonotype: In this CDR3 the conserved last residue, phenylalanine or tryptophan, is missing, so a read error is likely. Because the CDR3's place on the DNA is in doubt, the DNA is left out and the CDR3 is given as listed by TCRdb. The rearrangement uses TRBV20-1 and TRBJ2-2; the table's D call of TRBD2 was not tested on the DNA. The CDR3 length is 17 residues, termini included. The germline gives CDR1 DFQATT, CDR2 SNEGSKA (reference sequence). CDR3: CSARERGRLAGSGELYS.

Note on this clonotype: This could be a read error, since a much larger clone is one nucleotide away. As the CDR3 is not closed by the conserved phenylalanine or tryptophan, this likely results from a read error. The genes are TRBV28 and TRBJ2-6; D possibly uses TRBD1 or TRBD2 (5 bases each). The CDR3 length is 15 residues. The V end was cut by 9 bases, the J end by 0 bases, with 12 bases between. Germline loops: CDR1 MDHEN, CDR2 SYDVKM. The CDR3 sequence is CASFRDGSGANVLTI. The CDR3 DNA is TGTGCCAGTTTCCGGGACGGCTCTGGGGCCAACGTCCTGACTATC.

Remarks on this clonotype: A much more abundant neighbour one base away suggests this may be a read error. The DNA of the CDR3 is TGCAGTGGTAATGGGGTAACGCTGCCTGGCGAGCAGTACTTC. Residues: CSGNGVTLPGEQYF. The rearrangement uses TRBV20-1 and TRBJ2-7, with D hard to call. Germline lookup yields CDR1 DFQATT and CDR2 SNEGSKA (reference sequence). CDR3 length: 14 residues. Trimming took off 7 bases at V and 6 bases at J, with 22 bases between the two ends.

Remarks on this clonotype: A read error is possible here, since a much larger clone lies one base away. V gene TRBV5-4 combines with J gene TRBJ2-5; a possible D gene is TRBD1 (5 bases). V lost 4 bases and J lost 5, with 15 bases in between. Germline V gene data show CDR1 as SGHNT and CDR2 as YYREEE (reference sequence). The CDR3 has 14 amino acids. The CDR3 DNA follows: TGTGCCAGCAGCCGGTCAGGGCCGGCGGAGACCCAGTACTTC. Protein sequence: CASSRSGPAETQYF.